This T cell receptor (beta chain) was retrieved from a study of blood T cell repertoires in COVID-19. Whole-study context: Both acute and convalescent COVID-19 samples were obtained from the United States, Italy and Spain. T cells, B-cell-depleted T cells, or PBMCs supplied cDNA or gDNA.

This table comes from immunoSEQ multiplex PCR, and its TCRdb copy is limited to in-frame clones, with some not included. The sample lists roughly 250,000 clones, approximately 80% occurring once. Trimming took 4 bases from V and 8 from J, leaving 11 bases between them. CDR1 is KGHSH and CDR2 is LQKENI in the germline V gene. This CDR3 contains 13 residues. Input material: peripheral blood. This TCR was recovered from a human donor in a cohort sampled during active COVID-19. The chain couples TRBV18 to TRBJ1-4; tentative D call: TRBD1 (5 bases). CDR3 sequence: CASSQGLGEKLFF. The CDR3, as DNA: TGTGCCAGCTCACAGGGGCTAGGAGAAAAACTGTTTTTT. Looking up the rest from reference TRBV18 and TRBJ1-4 gives the full variable domain: NAGVMQNPRHLVRRRGQEARLRCSPMKGHSHVYWYRQLPEEGLKFMVYLQKENIIDESGMPKERFSAEFPKEGPSILRIQQVVRGDSAAYFCASSQGLGEKLFFGSGTQLSVL.